This TCR beta chain was identified in a study of T cells after yellow fever vaccination. In germline, CDR1 is MRHNA, CDR2 SNTAGT. V was shortened by 0 bases and J by 8 bases, with 7 bases between the two germline ends. The CDR3 extends over 13 amino acids. At least ten counts were recorded for this clonotype. Generation of TCR cDNA used 5'RACE template switching (which added a universal primer site and UMIs). TCRdb passed the 5' RACE reads through MiXCR, listing each CDR3 protein once. The repertoire holds more than 350,000 distinct CDR3 sequences, with 11% as singletons. The chain links TRBV6-4 to TRBJ2-2; D unresolved. The origin of this receptor is a young man who received the YFV17D yellow fever vaccine. Sequencing used PBMCs, obtained on the day of the first yellow fever vaccination. The CDR3 loop reads CASSDSIEGELFF. DNA of the CDR3: TGTGCCAGCAGTGACTCGATTGAGGGGGAGCTGTTTTTT.